Shown below are 24 T cell receptor beta chains from a single sample sequenced in a study of cytomegalovirus exposure and HLA in healthy donors (dated by TCRdb to 2016 to 2017). Library generation was performed with the immunoSEQ multiplex PCR assay. A mixture of 60 forward primers for TCR Vbeta segments and 13 reverse primers for TCR Jbeta segments was used in the multiplex PCR. What TCRdb holds here is the immuneACCESS table cut down to in-frame rearrangements. Part of the clones is not present; checked against another copy, under half of the missing clones reflect an unresolved V gene, and the others are unexplained. Counted in this sample were around 170,000 clones; about 72% of them appeared once. The leading ten clones occupy less than 1.6% of the sample. The sample comprised PBMCs. The receptors originated from a girl aged 10-17 years in good health and CMV-seronegative.

This clone appeared a few times. This rearrangement joins TRBV6-1 to TRBJ2-7; D unclear. The CDR3 covers 14 residues. Trimming took off 5 bases at V and 7 bases at J, with 18 bases between the two ends. Per the germline V gene, CDR1 is MNHNS and CDR2 is SASEGT. The CDR3 protein is CASSSVSRSPEQYF. The CDR3 DNA sequence: TGTGCCAGCAGTAGCGTCAGTCGATCGCCGGAGCAGTACTTC.

Here the CDR3 DNA reads TGTGCCGCCCCGGAGGGGCCTAATGAAAAACTGTTTTTT. Translated, it gives CAAPEGPNEKLFF. The gene calls are TRBV5-8 and TRBJ1-4; D might be TRBD1 (5 bases). Germline V lookup: CDR1 SGHTS, CDR2 YDEGEE. The CDR3 has 13 residues. Trimming removed 10 bases at V and 3 bases at J, with 13 bases between.

The chain has TRBV19 and TRBJ2-1; tentative D call: TRBD2 (5 bases). V lost 4 bases and J lost 7, with 14 bases in between. Per germline, CDR1 LNHDA and CDR2 SQIVND (reference sequence). The length of the CDR3 is 14 residues. The CDR3 loop reads CASSNGVGSNEQFF. The DNA of the CDR3 is TGTGCCAGTAGTAACGGGGTAGGTTCGAATGAGCAGTTCTTC.

The chain is built from TRBV6-5 and TRBJ2-7; D not resolved. Trimming shortened V by 4 bases and J by 0 bases, and 10 bases separated the two germline ends. CDR1 is MNHEY and CDR2 is SVGAGI in the germline V gene. This CDR3 is built from 14 residues. The DNA of the CDR3 is TGTGCCAGCAGTTTGGCAGGAAGCTCCTACGAGCAGTACTTC. Protein: CASSLAGSSYEQYF.

The gene calls are TRBV6-1 and TRBJ1-2; D remains ambiguous. The germline V and J ends were trimmed by 0 bases and 5 bases, with 10 bases remaining between them. The CDR3 sequence is 14 residues long. CDR1 is MNHNS, CDR2 SASEGT, per germline. The CDR3 coding sequence is TGTGCCAGCAGTGAAGCCGGTAACGGGTATGGCTACACCTTC. Protein: CASSEAGNGYGYTF.

In its sample, this clone was seen once. This chain connects TRBV30 to TRBJ2-1, with a weak D call TRBD2 (6 bases). Looked up from germline, CDR1 is GTSNPN and CDR2 is SVGIG (reference sequence). The V gene lost 1 base and the J gene lost 4 bases, with 14 bases spanning the gap. This CDR3 spans 15 amino acids. This chain's CDR3 is CAWSGGGNLYNEQFF. The CDR3 DNA is TGTGCCTGGAGTGGAGGAGGGAACCTTTACAATGAGCAGTTCTTC.

The gene calls are TRBV19 and TRBJ1-6; D possibly corresponds to TRBD1 (6 bases). The CDR3 runs 14 residues. The V and J ends lost 7 bases and 0 bases respectively, with 7 bases between them. Germline V gene data show CDR1 as LNHDA and CDR2 as SQIVND (reference sequence). Here the CDR3 DNA reads TGTGCCAGTAAGGACAGCTCCTATAATTCACCCCTCCACTTT. Translation gives CASKDSSYNSPLHF.

The chain uses TRBV6-6 and TRBJ2-7; 10 nucleotides match TRBD1. V shed 4 bases, J shed 3 bases, and the junction held 9 bases outside the gene matches. This CDR3 is built from 16 residues. Germline lookup yields CDR1 MNHNY and CDR2 SVGAGI (reference sequence). CDR3 residues: CASSFDIDRGLYEQYF. In nucleotides, the CDR3 is TGTGCCAGCAGTTTCGACATAGACAGGGGGCTCTACGAGCAGTACTTC.

A few counts support this clone. The CDR3 loop reads CASSPFPAGGHNEQFF. The CDR3 coding sequence is TGTGCCAGCAGCCCCTTCCCCGCGGGGGGGCACAATGAGCAGTTCTTC. This sequence joins TRBV7-6 and TRBJ2-1; 9 bases line up with TRBD2. From germline, CDR1 is SGHVS and CDR2 FNYEAQ. CDR3 size: 16 residues. V gave up 5 bases and J gave up 5 bases; unmatched junction bases: 10.

The rearrangement links TRBV7-9 to TRBJ2-7; D may be TRBD1 (6 bases). The V gene lost 4 bases and the J gene lost 4 bases, with 14 bases spanning the gap. Per germline, CDR1 SEHNR and CDR2 FQNEAQ (reference sequence). The CDR3 spans 14 residues. DNA of the CDR3: TGTGCCAGCAGCTCAGGGGACGAAGGATACGAGCAGTACTTC. Residues: CASSSGDEGYEQYF.

The chain employs TRBV7-8 and TRBJ1-3; D possibly corresponds to TRBD1 (5 bases). This CDR3 is 13 amino acids long. The V end lost 5 bases, the J end lost 4 bases, and 9 bases lay between the germline ends. CDR1 SGHVS and CDR2 FQNEAQ come from the germline V gene. CDR3 loop: CASSPRVGNTIYF. CDR3 DNA: TGTGCCAGCAGCCCCAGGGTAGGAAACACCATATATTTT. The variable domain in full, completed from reference TRBV7-8 and TRBJ1-3, reads GAGVSQSPRYKVAKRGQDVALRCDPISGHVSLFWYQQALGQGPEFLTYFQNEAQLDKSGLPSDRFFAERPEGSVSTLKIQRTQQEDSAVYLCASSPRVGNTIYFGEGSWLTVV.

The CDR3 protein is CASSPGTGGETQYF. The CDR3 bases are TGTGCCAGCAGCCCAGGGACAGGGGGAGAGACCCAGTACTTC. The rearrangement links TRBV27 to TRBJ2-5, with 11 positions matching TRBD1. Per germline, CDR1 MNHEY and CDR2 SMNVEV (reference sequence). With 6 bases clipped from V and 4 bases from J, the junction kept 4 bases outside the gene matches. CDR3 length equals 14 residues.

The rearrangement joins TRBV27 to TRBJ2-7, with D possibly being TRBD2 (6 bases). The CDR3 has 17 amino acids. V was clipped by 6 bases and J by 3 bases, with 24 bases between them. CDR1 and CDR2 (germline): MNHEY, SMNVEV (reference sequence). The CDR3 DNA reads TGTGCCAGCAGAAGGGGAGGTAGGGCAGGGCTAAACTACGAGCAGTACTTC. Protein: CASRRGGRAGLNYEQYF.

This clone was found a few times. The chain links TRBV27 to TRBJ1-2; maybe TRBD1 (5 bases). Germline V gives CDR1 MNHEY, CDR2 SMNVEV (reference sequence). The V and J ends lost 5 bases and 2 bases respectively, with 9 bases between them. The CDR3 consists of 13 residues. For the CDR3, the DNA is TGTGCCAGCAGTCCTCAGGGAAACTATGGCTACACCTTC. This encodes CASSPQGNYGYTF.

The chain employs TRBV1 and TRBJ2-2; the DNA was not used to check the table's D call, TRBD1. TRBV1 is described as a pseudogene. The CDR3 sequence is 17 residues long. The CDR3 coding sequence is TGCACCAGCAGCCAAATTTTCAGGGATGAGAACACCGGGGAGCTGTTTTTT. This codes for CTSSQIFRDENTGELFF.

This chain connects TRBV6-1 to TRBJ2-7; a weak D match, TRBD1 (6 bases). CDR3 length: 16 amino acids. Germline V CDR1 and CDR2: MNHNS, SASEGT. Between the trimmed V and J ends, which lost 4 bases and 0 bases, there was a span of 16 bases. The CDR3 DNA sequence: TGTGCCAGCAGTGCACGAACAGGGACAAGCTCCTACGAGCAGTACTTC. Its protein product is CASSARTGTSSYEQYF.

J is TRBJ2-1 and V is TRBV27; 7 bases align to TRBD2. The CDR3 consists of 14 residues. The V and J ends lost 3 bases and 7 bases, in that order; junction bases with no gene match: 6. Per germline, CDR1 MNHEY and CDR2 SMNVEV (reference sequence). This CDR3 reads CASSLGGEVNEQFF. In nucleotides, the CDR3 is TGTGCCAGCAGTTTGGGGGGGGAAGTGAATGAGCAGTTCTTC.

The V call is TRBV27, the J call TRBJ2-7; 10 nucleotides match TRBD2. The germline gives CDR1 MNHEY, CDR2 SMNVEV (reference sequence). This CDR3 comprises 15 residues. The trim removed 3 bases at V and 4 bases at J, leaving 6 bases unmatched. The CDR3 here is CASSLERGGIYEQYF. In DNA, the CDR3 is TGTGCCAGCAGTTTGGAGCGGGGGGGAATATACGAGCAGTACTTC.

The chain is built from TRBV19 and TRBJ1-2; 12 bases are a match to TRBD1. The junction had 7 bases not matched to a gene; V was cut back by 5 bases and J by 6 bases. CDR1 and CDR2 from the germline V gene are LNHDA and SQIVND (reference sequence). The CDR3 extends over 15 amino acids. CDR3 nucleotide sequence: TGTGCCAGTAGTCTCGCGGGACAGGGGGCGGATGGCTACACCTTC. Translating gives CASSLAGQGADGYTF. Supplemented by reference TRBV19 and TRBJ1-2, the full variable domain reads DGGITQSPKYLFRKEGQNVTLSCEQNLNHDAMYWYRQDPGQGLRLIYYSQIVNDFQKGDIAEGYSVSREKKESFPLTVTSAQKNPTAFYLCASSLAGQGADGYTFGSGTRLTVV.

V is TRBV5-5 and J is TRBJ1-6; D may be TRBD1 (5 bases). This CDR3 is 15 amino acids long. Looked up from germline, CDR1 is SGHKS and CDR2 is YYEKEE (reference sequence). Trimming shortened V by 1 base and J by 6 bases, and 11 bases separated the two germline ends. Written as DNA, the CDR3 is TGTGCCAGCAGCTTGAGGGGAACAGGTAATTCACCCCTCCACTTT. Amino acid sequence: CASSLRGTGNSPLHF.

V usage is TRBV4-1 and J usage is TRBJ2-7; 8 bases match TRBD1. J was trimmed by 4 bases and V by 4 bases; bases with no gene match: 12. Germline V gene lookup returns CDR1 MGHRA and CDR2 YSYEKL. This CDR3 has 16 residues. The CDR3 region is CASSPRGQGGAYEQYF. The CDR3 DNA reads as TGCGCCAGCAGCCCCAGGGGGCAGGGTGGGGCATACGAGCAGTACTTC.

The rearrangement links TRBV5-1 to TRBJ1-1; 7 bases fit TRBD1. The CDR3 consists of 15 residues. With 5 bases clipped from V and 1 base from J, the junction kept 8 bases outside the gene matches. CDR1 is SGHRS and CDR2 is YFSETQ in the germline V gene. This chain's CDR3 is CASSMTGRGNTEAFF. Written as DNA, the CDR3 is TGCGCCAGCAGTATGACAGGGAGAGGGAACACTGAAGCTTTCTTT.

In this sample, this clone turned up a few times. The genes are TRBV18 and TRBJ1-2, with D possibly TRBD1 on 5 matching bases. V dropped 1 base and J dropped 5 bases, with 11 bases sitting between them. The CDR3 contains 14 residues. CDR1 is KGHSH, CDR2 LQKENI, per germline. The CDR3 region is CASSPLDTYYGYTF. CDR3 DNA: TGTGCCAGCTCACCACTGGACACCTATTATGGCTACACCTTC.

The CDR3 here is CASSTSGEHNEQFF. The CDR3 DNA is TGTGCCAGCAGCACTAGCGGGGAACACAATGAGCAGTTCTTC. This chain connects TRBV6-4 to TRBJ2-1, with 10 bases fitting TRBD2. V dropped 6 bases and J dropped 5; count of bases not matched to a gene: 4. The germline V gene has CDR1 MRHNA and CDR2 SNTAGT. The CDR3 length is 14 residues.